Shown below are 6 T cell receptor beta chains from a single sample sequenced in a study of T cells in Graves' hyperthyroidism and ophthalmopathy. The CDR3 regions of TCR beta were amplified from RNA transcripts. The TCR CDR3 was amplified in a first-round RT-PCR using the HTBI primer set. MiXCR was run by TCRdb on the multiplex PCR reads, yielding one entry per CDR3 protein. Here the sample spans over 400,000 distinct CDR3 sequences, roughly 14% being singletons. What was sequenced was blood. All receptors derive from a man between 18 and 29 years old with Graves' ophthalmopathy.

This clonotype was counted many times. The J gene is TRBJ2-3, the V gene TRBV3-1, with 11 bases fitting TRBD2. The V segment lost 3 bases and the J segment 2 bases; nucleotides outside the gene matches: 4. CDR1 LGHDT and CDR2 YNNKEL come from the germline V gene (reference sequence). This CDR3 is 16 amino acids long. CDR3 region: CASSQASGGITDTQYF. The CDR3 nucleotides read TGTGCCAGCAGCCAGGCTAGCGGGGGGATCACAGATACGCAGTATTTT.

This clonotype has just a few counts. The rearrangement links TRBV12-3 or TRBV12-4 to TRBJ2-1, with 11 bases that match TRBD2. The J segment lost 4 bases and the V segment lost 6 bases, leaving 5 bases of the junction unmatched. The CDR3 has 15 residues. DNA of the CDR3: TGTGCCAGCAGGGTAGCGGGAGGGCATTACAATGAGCAGTTCTTC. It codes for CASRVAGGHYNEQFF.

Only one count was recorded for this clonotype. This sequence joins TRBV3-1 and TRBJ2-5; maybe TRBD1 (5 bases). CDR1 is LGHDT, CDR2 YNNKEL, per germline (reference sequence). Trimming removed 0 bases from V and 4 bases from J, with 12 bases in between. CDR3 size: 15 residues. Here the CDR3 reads CASSQESRERETQYF. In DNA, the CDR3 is TGTGCCAGCAGCCAAGAGTCCAGGGAACGAGAGACCCAGTACTTC.

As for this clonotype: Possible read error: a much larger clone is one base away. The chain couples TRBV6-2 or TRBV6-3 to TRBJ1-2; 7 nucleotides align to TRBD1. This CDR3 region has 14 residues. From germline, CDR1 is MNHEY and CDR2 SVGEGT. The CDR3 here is CASTPGTANYGHTF. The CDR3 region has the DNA TGTGCCAGCACCCCCGGGACAGCTAACTATGGCCACACCTTC.

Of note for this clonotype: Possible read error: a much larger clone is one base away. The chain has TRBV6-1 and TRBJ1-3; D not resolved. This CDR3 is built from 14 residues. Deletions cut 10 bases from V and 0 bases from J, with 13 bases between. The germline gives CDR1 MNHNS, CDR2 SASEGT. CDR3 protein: CATFGLYSGNTIYF. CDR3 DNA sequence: TGTGCCACCTTCGGGCTTTACTCTGGAAACACCATATATTTT.

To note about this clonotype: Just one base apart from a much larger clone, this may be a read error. The CDR3 is CASSLCGRVDTQYF. CDR3 nucleotides: TGTGCCAGCAGTTTGTGCGGGAGGGTAGATACGCAGTATTTT. The chain links TRBV6-2 or TRBV6-3 to TRBJ2-3; 9 nucleotides match TRBD2. Germline CDR1 and CDR2: MNHEY and SVGEGT. The CDR3 covers 14 residues. The V gene end was trimmed by 4 bases and the J gene end by 5 bases; junction bases not matched to a gene: 4.